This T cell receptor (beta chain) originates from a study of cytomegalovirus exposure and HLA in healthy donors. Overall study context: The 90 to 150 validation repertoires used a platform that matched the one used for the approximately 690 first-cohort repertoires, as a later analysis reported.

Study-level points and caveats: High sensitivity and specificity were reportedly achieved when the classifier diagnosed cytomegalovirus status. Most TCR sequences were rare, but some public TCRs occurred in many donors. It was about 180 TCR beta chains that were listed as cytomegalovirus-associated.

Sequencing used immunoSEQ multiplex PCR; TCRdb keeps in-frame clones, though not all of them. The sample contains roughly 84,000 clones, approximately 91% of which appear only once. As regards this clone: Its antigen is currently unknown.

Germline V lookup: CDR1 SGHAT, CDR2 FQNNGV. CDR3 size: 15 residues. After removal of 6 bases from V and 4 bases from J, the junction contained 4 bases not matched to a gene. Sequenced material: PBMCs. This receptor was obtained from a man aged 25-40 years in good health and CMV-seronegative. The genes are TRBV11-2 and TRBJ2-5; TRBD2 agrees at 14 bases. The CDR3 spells CASRTSGGGLETQYF. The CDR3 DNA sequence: TGTGCCAGCAGGACTAGCGGGGGGGGGCTAGAGACCCAGTACTTC.